This entry concerns a single T cell receptor (beta chain). The method was immunoSEQ multiplex PCR; TCRdb's version includes in-frame clones alone and lacks a portion of them. The repertoire holds about 120,000 clones, with approximately 58% as singletons. The data were taken from a study of cytotoxic CD8 clonotypes in ibrutinib-treated CLL. About the research overall: Across samples, productive templates numbered 200,000 to 300,000 and productive rearrangements reached 80,000 to 95,000 on average.

V was clipped by 3 bases and J by 2 bases, with 9 bases between them. The CDR3 contains 14 residues. Per the germline V gene, CDR1 is LNHDA and CDR2 is SQIVND (reference sequence). This sequence originates from a human donor with chronic lymphocytic leukemia. This sequence joins TRBV19 and TRBJ2-3; D may be TRBD2 (5 bases). The sample here was PBMCs, taken after 24 months of ibrutinib treatment. CDR3 protein: CASSMRVPTDTQYF. CDR3 DNA sequence: TGTGCCAGTAGTATGAGGGTACCCACAGATACGCAGTATTTT.